These 21 T cell receptor beta chains share one sample of origin, sequenced in a study. TCRdb redid the calling of the 5' RACE reads with MiXCR, one entry per CDR3 protein. The sample holds some 57,000 distinct CDR3 sequences, 15% to 20% seen once. The sample consisted of naive CD4+ T cells sorted from blood. The subset was: naive CD4+ T cells, CD4+CD45RA+CD25-. Receptors were obtained from a female donor with breast cancer.

The chain links TRBV9 to TRBJ2-7; the D gene is possibly TRBD2 (6 bases). This CDR3 contains 15 residues. The germline V gene has CDR1 SGDLS and CDR2 YYNGEE. The V and J ends lost 4 bases and 0 bases respectively, with 14 bases between them. The CDR3 region is CASSPRDSSSYEQYF. The CDR3 DNA follows: TGTGCCAGCAGCCCCCGGGACTCAAGCTCCTACGAGCAGTACTTC.

The chain employs TRBV12-3 or TRBV12-4 and TRBJ2-1; D ambiguous. Trimming pared 3 bases from V and 3 bases from J, leaving 12 bases between. CDR3 length: 15 amino acids. CDR3 loop: CASSFFSSFYNEQFF. CDR3 nucleotides: TGTGCCAGCAGTTTTTTCTCTAGTTTCTACAATGAGCAGTTCTTC.

In this sample, this clonotype turned up many times. V and J are TRBV29-1 and TRBJ2-1, with 9 bases matching TRBD2. After removal of 4 bases from V and 9 bases from J, the junction contained 10 bases not matched to a gene. This CDR3 is built from 14 residues. CDR1 and CDR2 (germline): SQVTM, ANQGSEA. The CDR3 sequence: CSVGVAGGPTEQFF. In DNA form, the CDR3 reads TGCAGCGTTGGGGTCGCGGGAGGGCCCACTGAGCAGTTCTTC.

This clonotype was observed at least ten times. V gene TRBV20-1 combines with J gene TRBJ1-2; 9 bases align to TRBD1. In germline, CDR1 is DFQATT, CDR2 SNEGSKA (reference sequence). J gave up 8 bases and V 0 bases, and 13 bases lay outside the gene matches. The CDR3 is 16 amino acids. CDR3 region: CSAREGLGQGLGGYTF. The CDR3 nucleotides are TGCAGTGCTAGAGAGGGGCTGGGACAGGGCCTTGGCGGCTACACCTTC.

This clonotype appeared a few times. This sequence joins TRBV6-2 or TRBV6-3 and TRBJ1-5; 11 positions match TRBD1. Germline CDR1 reads MNHEY; CDR2 reads SVGEGT. The trim removed 6 bases at V and 6 bases at J, leaving 4 bases unmatched. There are 14 residues in the CDR3. The CDR3 here is CASRGTGGRQPQHF. CDR3 coding DNA: TGTGCCAGCAGGGGGACAGGGGGGCGTCAGCCCCAGCATTTT.

V usage is TRBV5-1 and J usage is TRBJ2-3; 9 bases are shared with TRBD2. Germline CDR1 reads SGHRS; CDR2 reads YFSETQ. V was clipped by 4 bases and J by 1 base; unmatched bases: 7. The CDR3 length is 16 residues. Here the CDR3 DNA reads TGCGCCAGCAGCCCGGCGGGGGGGTCTGGCACAGATACGCAGTATTTT. The encoded protein is CASSPAGGSGTDTQYF.

This clonotype turned up a few times. The chain combines TRBV7-8 with TRBJ2-1, with TRBD2 matching over 7 bases. V gave up 5 bases and J gave up 2 bases; unmatched junction bases: 9. Germline-derived CDR1 and CDR2 are SGHVS and FQNEAQ. The CDR3 length is 16 residues. The CDR3 sequence: CASSSRRLAPYNEQFF. In DNA form, the CDR3 reads TGTGCCAGCAGCAGTCGTCGACTAGCCCCCTACAATGAGCAGTTCTTC.

The table lists this clonotype with many counts. The chain uses TRBV7-3 and TRBJ1-1, with D maybe TRBD1 (5 bases). Trimming shortened V by 0 bases and J by 4 bases, and 12 bases separated the two germline ends. Germline CDR1 SGHTA, CDR2 FQGTGA. The length of the CDR3 is 15 residues. The CDR3 region is CASSLTDTGATEAFF. The CDR3 nucleotides are TGTGCCAGCAGCTTAACGGACACCGGAGCCACTGAAGCTTTCTTT.

This clonotype has more than one count but fewer than ten. This chain connects TRBV4-3 to TRBJ1-2, with 7 bases fitting TRBD1. V was clipped by 4 bases and J by 2 bases; unmatched bases: 7. Germline CDR1 LGHNA, CDR2 YSLEER. The CDR3 sequence is 15 residues long. The DNA for the CDR3 is TGCGCCAGCAGCCCGGGCCCGGGACAGAACTATGGCTACACCTTC. Its protein is CASSPGPGQNYGYTF.

This clonotype was seen only a few times. The gene calls are TRBV28 and TRBJ2-3, with D tentatively TRBD2 (6 bases). The CDR3 has 15 residues. CDR1 and CDR2 (germline): MDHEN, SYDVKM. Trimming cost V 5 bases and J 5 bases, with 17 bases left between them. In DNA form, the CDR3 reads TGTGCCAGCAGTCCGTCTAGCGAGGGGAAAGATACGCAGTATTTT. Translating it yields CASSPSSEGKDTQYF.

The chain is built from TRBV25-1 and TRBJ2-5; D remains ambiguous. The ends were cut back, 3 bases at V and 0 bases at J, with 11 bases in the middle. CDR1 is MGHDK, CDR2 SYGVNS, per germline. The CDR3 sequence is 15 residues long. This CDR3 is CASSDLTAYQETQYF. The CDR3 region has the DNA TGTGCCAGCAGTGACCTCACAGCGTACCAAGAGACCCAGTACTTC.

The gene calls are TRBV6-6 and TRBJ1-1; D is ambiguous. V gave up 6 bases and J gave up 1 base, with 9 bases separating them. The CDR3 consists of 13 residues. CDR1 is MNHNY and CDR2 is SVGAGI in the germline V gene (reference sequence). CDR3 in DNA: TGTGCCAGCAGCCAACCAGGGAACACTGAAGCTTTCTTT. This encodes CASSQPGNTEAFF.

This clonotype was counted at least ten times. This chain links TRBV6-1 with TRBJ2-7; 7 positions agree with TRBD2. Germline CDR1 MNHNS, CDR2 SASEGT. This CDR3 is built from 16 residues. Trimming removed 1 base from V and 3 bases from J; junction bases left unmatched: 9. The CDR3 sequence: CASSEGSSGLFYEQYF. The CDR3, as DNA: TGTGCCAGCAGTGAAGGCAGTAGCGGGCTATTCTACGAGCAGTACTTC.

This clonotype showed up just a few times. This chain uses TRBV11-3 with TRBJ2-7, with a weak D call TRBD2 (6 bases). The CDR3 totals 13 residues. CDR1 is SGHNT, CDR2 YENEEA, per germline. V gave up 1 base and J gave up 4 bases, with 8 bases separating them. The CDR3 DNA is TGTGCCAGCAGCTTAGGGGACTCGTACGAGCAGTACTTC. Protein: CASSLGDSYEQYF.

In the case of this clonotype: This may arise from a read error, as a much more abundant clone is one base away. The gene calls are TRBV7-2 and TRBJ2-7, with D unclear. The end of the DNA fits TRBJ2-1 better, so the J call may be wrong. Germline CDR1 reads SGHTA; CDR2 reads FQGNSA. This CDR3 has 13 residues. CDR3 sequence: CASSLAREYEQFF. CDR3 in DNA: TGTGCCAGCAGCTTAGCCCGAGAATACGAGCAGTTCTTC.

The genes are TRBV4-1 and TRBJ1-2; no clear D gene. Germline CDR1 is MGHRA and CDR2 is YSYEKL. The CDR3 has 13 amino acids. Trimming cost V 0 bases and J 4 bases, with 6 bases left between them. The CDR3 here is CASSQDGIYGYTF. As DNA, the CDR3 is TGCGCCAGCAGCCAAGACGGTATCTATGGCTACACCTTC.

The table lists this clonotype with a few counts. The chain employs TRBV5-1 and TRBJ1-3, with unresolved D. V lost 4 bases and J 0 bases, leaving 8 bases between the germline ends. The CDR3 is 14 residues long. The germline gives CDR1 SGHRS, CDR2 YFSETQ. This chain's CDR3 is CASSPVSSGNTIYF. CDR3 in DNA: TGCGCCAGCAGCCCGGTCTCCTCTGGAAACACCATATATTTT. Full variable domain (outside the CDR3, taken from reference TRBV5-1 and TRBJ1-3): KAGVTQTPRYLIKTRGQQVTLSCSPISGHRSVSWYQQTPGQGLQFLFEYFSETQRNKGNFPGRFSGRQFSNSRSEMNVSTLELGDSALYLCASSPVSSGNTIYFGEGSWLTVV.

The CDR3 DNA reads as TGTGCCAGCAGCGGACTAGCGGGAGGAAGAGATACGCAGTATTTT. Encoded protein: CASSGLAGGRDTQYF. V is TRBV5-4 and J is TRBJ2-3, with TRBD2 identical over 14 bases. Germline V gives CDR1 SGHNT, CDR2 YYREEE (reference sequence). The V and J ends lost 4 bases and 5 bases, in that order; junction bases with no gene match: 3. This CDR3 has 15 amino acids.

V usage is TRBV7-8 and J usage is TRBJ2-1; 7 bases align to TRBD1. Trimming at V came to 4 bases and at J to 2 bases, leaving 11 bases not matched to a gene. The CDR3 totals 17 residues. Germline CDR1 and CDR2: SGHVS and FQNEAQ. This CDR3 reads CASSSQHRGRTYNEQFF. CDR3 nucleotides: TGTGCCAGCAGCTCCCAACACAGGGGACGGACCTACAATGAGCAGTTCTTC. The full variable domain, with the rest looked up from reference TRBV7-8 and TRBJ2-1, is GAGVSQSPRYKVAKRGQDVALRCDPISGHVSLFWYQQALGQGPEFLTYFQNEAQLDKSGLPSDRFFAERPEGSVSTLKIQRTQQEDSAVYLCASSSQHRGRTYNEQFFGPGTRLTVL.

The table lists this clonotype with many counts. The chain is built from TRBV20-1 and TRBJ1-3; D not resolved. V was trimmed by 0 bases and J by 4 bases, leaving 10 bases between them. Germline-derived CDR1 and CDR2 are DFQATT and SNEGSKA (reference sequence). The CDR3 spans 14 residues. Here the CDR3 DNA reads TGCAGTGCTAGAGAAAGTACCAGCGGAAACACCATATATTTT. The encoded protein is CSARESTSGNTIYF.

The chain combines TRBV12-3 or TRBV12-4 with TRBJ2-7, with 9 bases that match TRBD1. V lost 6 bases and J lost 7; bases outside the gene matches: 10. This CDR3 has 14 amino acids. The CDR3 DNA follows: TGTGCCAGCAGCCCCTGGGACAGGGTGGGAGAGCAGTACTTC. Its translation is CASSPWDRVGEQYF.